One and the same sample provided the 24 T cell receptor beta chains below, sequenced in a study of blood T cell repertoires in COVID-19. Clones were read by immunoSEQ multiplex PCR, and TCRdb kept only the in-frame ones, dropping some. The sample consists of tens of thousands of clones, 90% to 95% of them appearing once. The source material was peripheral blood. Source of these receptors: a man aged 45 to 65 with acute or convalescent COVID-19.

This clone appeared once. The rearrangement uses TRBV2 and TRBJ2-7; TRBD1 matches at 8 bases. The germline V gene has CDR1 SNHLY and CDR2 FYNNEI. With 6 bases clipped from V and 0 bases from J, the junction kept 7 bases outside the gene matches. This CDR3 contains 15 residues. The CDR3 region is CASRSRGTGSYEQYF. The CDR3 region has the DNA TGTGCCAGCAGAAGCAGGGGGACAGGCTCCTACGAGCAGTACTTC.

This clone was seen a few times. The gene calls are TRBV5-6 and TRBJ2-6, with D maybe TRBD1 (5 bases). The CDR3 totals 17 residues. The V gene's germline CDR1 is SGHDT and CDR2 YYEEEE. Trimming cost V 0 bases and J 0 bases, with 10 bases left between them. Here the CDR3 DNA reads TGTGCCAGCAGCTTGGGACAGTACAGCTCTGGGGCCAACGTCCTGACTTTC. This sequence encodes CASSLGQYSSGANVLTF. Full variable domain (rest looked up from reference TRBV5-6 and TRBJ2-6): DAGVTQSPTHLIKTRGQQVTLRCSPKSGHDTVSWYQQALGQGPQFIFQYYEEEERQRGNFPDRFSGHQFPNYSSELNVNALLLGDSALYLCASSLGQYSSGANVLTFGAGSRLTVL.

The chain recombines TRBV6-5 with TRBJ1-2; 10 positions agree with TRBD1. The CDR3 runs to 15 residues. The V segment lost 9 bases and the J segment 4 bases; nucleotides outside the gene matches: 11. Germline lookup yields CDR1 MNHEY and CDR2 SVGAGI. The CDR3 coding sequence is TGTGCCAGTAGGATCGGGACAGGGGATTCCTATGGCTACACCTTC. It is translated as CASRIGTGDSYGYTF.

The V and J genes are TRBV3-1 (or the pseudogene TRBV3-2) and TRBJ1-1; 12 positions match TRBD1. The V segment lost 4 bases and the J segment 3 bases; nucleotides outside the gene matches: 12. Germline loops: CDR1 LGHDT, CDR2 YNNKEL (reference sequence). The CDR3 has 18 amino acids. The CDR3 DNA follows: TGTGCCAGCAGCCCTACCGGGACAGGGGGCGCATGGGACACTGAAGCTTTCTTT. Its protein is CASSPTGTGGAWDTEAFF.

This sequence joins TRBV6-5 and TRBJ1-6; 7 positions match TRBD1. The CDR3 totals 15 residues. Trimming cost V 2 bases and J 4 bases; bases outside gene matches: 2. CDR1 is MNHEY and CDR2 is SVGAGI in the germline V gene. CDR3 protein: CASSYEGAYNSPLHF. In DNA form, the CDR3 reads TGTGCCAGCAGTTACGAGGGGGCTTATAATTCACCCCTCCACTTT.

This chain links TRBV7-2 with TRBJ2-7, with 7 bases that match TRBD1. V trimming: 6 bases; J trimming: 6 bases; junction bases outside the gene matches: 5. In germline, CDR1 is SGHTA, CDR2 FQGNSA. The CDR3 totals 12 residues. The CDR3 region is CASSSTGVEQYF. CDR3 bases: TGTGCCAGCAGTTCTACAGGGGTCGAGCAGTACTTC.

This chain connects TRBV10-3 to TRBJ1-5, with TRBD1 matching over 8 bases. Germline CDR1 reads ENHRY; CDR2 reads SYGVKD. Germline trimming cut 6 bases from V and 5 bases from J; bases unmatched to any gene: 3. This CDR3 is 13 amino acids long. The CDR3 DNA is TGTGCCATCAGGAAGGGACAGGATCAGCCCCAGCATTTT. As protein: CAIRKGQDQPQHF.

A single count supports this clone. The chain is built from TRBV5-4 and TRBJ2-6; D possibly corresponds to TRBD1 (5 bases). This CDR3 contains 15 residues. Germline V CDR1 and CDR2: SGHNT, YYREEE (reference sequence). Between the trimmed V and J ends, which lost 0 bases and 2 bases, there was a span of 6 bases. The CDR3 DNA reads TGTGCCAGCAGCTTGGAGGGGACTGGGGCCAACGTCCTGACTTTC. It translates to CASSLEGTGANVLTF.

The rearrangement uses TRBV9 and TRBJ2-1; tentatively, D is TRBD1 (6 bases). Germline values: CDR1 SGDLS, CDR2 YYNGEE. With 0 bases removed from V and 1 base from J, the gap between germline ends came to 11 bases. CDR3 length: 16 residues. CDR3 sequence reads: CASSVGWGLSYNEQFF. The DNA of the CDR3 is TGTGCCAGCAGCGTAGGGTGGGGGCTATCCTACAATGAGCAGTTCTTC.

CDR3 protein: CASSVQTGTSGANVLTF. CDR3 DNA sequence: TGTGCCAGCAGTGTCCAGACAGGGACCTCTGGGGCCAACGTCCTGACTTTC. This chain connects TRBV25-1 to TRBJ2-6, with 7 bases matching TRBD1. J was trimmed by 0 bases and V by 4 bases; bases with no gene match: 6. Germline assignment: CDR1 MGHDK and CDR2 SYGVNS. The CDR3 totals 17 residues.

This clone was seen just once. The J gene is TRBJ2-7, the V gene TRBV3-1 (or the pseudogene TRBV3-2); TRBD2 matches at 8 bases. Trimming removed 2 bases from V and 5 bases from J; junction bases left unmatched: 8. Germline loops: CDR1 LGHDT, CDR2 YNNKEL (reference sequence). The CDR3 has 15 amino acids. CDR3 sequence (DNA): TGTGCCAGCAGCCAACCCGCCCGGGGGGGGGACGAGCAGTACTTC. This sequence encodes CASSQPARGGDEQYF.

The rearrangement uses TRBV6-2 or TRBV6-3 and TRBJ2-1; 7 bases fit TRBD2. The CDR3 has 18 residues. V gave up 0 bases and J gave up 6 bases; unmatched junction bases: 14. CDR1 MNHEY and CDR2 SVGEGT come from the germline V gene. The CDR3 coding sequence is TGTGCCAGCAGTTACTCGAAAAGGTCCAGCGGGAATGTCAATGAGCAGTTCTTC. It yields the protein CASSYSKRSSGNVNEQFF.

This rearrangement joins TRBV18 to TRBJ2-5, with 9 bases that match TRBD1. Germline assignment: CDR1 KGHSH and CDR2 LQKENI. The CDR3 runs to 13 residues. The V segment lost 5 bases and the J segment 5 bases; nucleotides outside the gene matches: 3. CDR3 protein: CASSDGQGETQYF. In DNA, the CDR3 is TGTGCCAGCTCAGACGGACAGGGGGAGACCCAGTACTTC. The full variable domain, in which reference TRBV18 and TRBJ2-5 provide the parts outside the CDR3, is NAGVMQNPRHLVRRRGQEARLRCSPMKGHSHVYWYRQLPEEGLKFMVYLQKENIIDESGMPKERFSAEFPKEGPSILRIQQVVRGDSAAYFCASSDGQGETQYFGPGTRLLVL.

The V call is TRBV30, the J call TRBJ2-1, with D unclear. CDR3 length: 13 residues. V was trimmed by 2 bases and J by 6 bases, leaving 11 bases between them. Per germline, CDR1 GTSNPN and CDR2 SVGIG (reference sequence). CDR3 DNA: TGTGCCTGGAGTCTGCCTTTACTCAATGAGCAGTTCTTC. Protein sequence: CAWSLPLLNEQFF.

This clone was counted only a few times. The rearrangement joins TRBV12-5 to TRBJ2-1, with 7 bases aligning to TRBD1. In germline, CDR1 is LGHNT, CDR2 FRNRAP. With 1 base clipped from V and 13 bases from J, the junction kept 1 base outside the gene matches. The CDR3 runs 11 residues. The CDR3 reads CASGLGQGQFF. The CDR3 bases are TGTGCTAGTGGTTTGGGACAGGGACAGTTCTTC.

The chain carries TRBV2 and TRBJ2-1; 12 bases match TRBD2. Germline CDR1 SNHLY, CDR2 FYNNEI. The CDR3 runs 14 residues. The V gene end was trimmed by 7 bases and the J gene end by 6 bases; junction bases not matched to a gene: 4. In DNA form, the CDR3 reads TGTGCCAGCACGAGACTAGCGGGAGCCAATGAGCAGTTCTTC. Its translation is CASTRLAGANEQFF.

CDR3 in DNA: TGTGCCAGTAGTATAGTCGGGGTCGGGACAGCCAGAAGGTCACCCCTCCACTTT. Protein: CASSIVGVGTARRSPLHF. This chain connects TRBV19 to TRBJ1-6; 7 bases align to TRBD1. V lost 1 base, J lost 10 bases, and 16 bases stayed unmatched. This CDR3 spans 18 amino acids. Looked up from germline, CDR1 is LNHDA and CDR2 is SQIVND (reference sequence).

This chain links TRBV15 with TRBJ1-2; maybe TRBD1 (6 bases). The germline CDR1 and CDR2 sequences are LNHNV and YYDKDF (reference sequence). CDR3 length: 13 residues. Trimming took off 4 bases at V and 2 bases at J, with 8 bases between the two ends. CDR3 bases: TGTGCCACCAGCACTGACAGGAACTATGGCTACACCTTC. Its translation: CATSTDRNYGYTF.

This clone occurred a few times. The chain has TRBV2 and TRBJ1-5; TRBD1 might be the D (6 bases). Germline loops: CDR1 SNHLY, CDR2 FYNNEI. V was trimmed by 4 bases and J by 3 bases, leaving 10 bases between them. The CDR3 has 14 amino acids. The CDR3 bases are TGTGCCAGCAGTGTATCAGGGGACAATCAGCCCCAGCATTTT. This encodes CASSVSGDNQPQHF.

This clone was observed once. The J gene is TRBJ1-1, the V gene TRBV19; 10 bases agree with TRBD1. Losses at the gene ends were 2 bases for V and 5 bases for J; bases not matched to a gene: 5. CDR3 length: 15 residues. From germline, CDR1 is LNHDA and CDR2 SQIVND (reference sequence). CDR3 region: CASSITDRGHTEAFF. DNA for the CDR3: TGTGCCAGTAGTATAACAGACAGGGGGCATACTGAAGCTTTCTTT. Variable domain in full (rest from reference TRBV19 and TRBJ1-1): DGGITQSPKYLFRKEGQNVTLSCEQNLNHDAMYWYRQDPGQGLRLIYYSQIVNDFQKGDIAEGYSVSREKKESFPLTVTSAQKNPTAFYLCASSITDRGHTEAFFGQGTRLTVV.

The rearrangement uses TRBV18 and TRBJ2-7, with TRBD2 as a possible D gene (6 bases). Germline values: CDR1 KGHSH, CDR2 LQKENI. This CDR3 comprises 15 residues. V was trimmed by 3 bases and J by 3 bases, leaving 15 bases between them. In DNA, the CDR3 is TGTGCCAGCTCACCTTATGGAGCTAGCGTCTACGAGCAGTACTTC. Its translation is CASSPYGASVYEQYF.

This chain uses TRBV27 with TRBJ2-1; unclear D gene. The CDR3 totals 12 residues. From germline, CDR1 is MNHEY and CDR2 SMNVEV (reference sequence). Between the trimmed V and J ends, which lost 2 bases and 8 bases, there was a span of 7 bases. The CDR3 DNA reads TGTGCCAGCAGTTTAACGGCGGATGAGCAGTTCTTC. Translating gives CASSLTADEQFF.

The chain joins TRBV25-1 to TRBJ1-1; TRBD1 matches at 8 bases. Germline assignment: CDR1 MGHDK and CDR2 SYGVNS. V shed 6 bases and J 1 base; nucleotides not matched to a gene: 10. The CDR3 spans 16 residues. CDR3 coding DNA: TGTGCCAGCAGCCCTTCGGGACAGGCCTCGAACACTGAAGCTTTCTTT. This translates into CASSPSGQASNTEAFF.

In its sample, this clone was seen once. The chain joins TRBV12-3 or TRBV12-4 to TRBJ2-7, with 7 bases fitting TRBD1. The V segment lost 5 bases and the J segment 7 bases; nucleotides outside the gene matches: 8. The CDR3 has 13 residues. CDR3: CASSRTGTGEQYF. The DNA of the CDR3 is TGTGCCAGCAGTAGGACAGGTACGGGAGAGCAGTACTTC.